What follows are 5 T cell receptor beta chains derived from one specimen sequenced in a study of chemoradiotherapy in HPV16-positive cancers. The assay was immunoSEQ multiplex PCR, and TCRdb's table has in-frame clones only and misses some. Among fewer than 3,000 clones listed, 70% to 90% were seen once. Specimen: tumor tissue, collected from a patient who underwent chemoradiotherapy. The origin of the receptors is a human donor with HPV-associated anogenital cancer.

J is TRBJ2-7 and V is TRBV5-4, with unresolved D. This CDR3 contains 15 residues. Germline lookup yields CDR1 SGHNT and CDR2 YYREEE (reference sequence). The V and J ends lost 2 bases and 3 bases respectively, with 15 bases between them. The CDR3 reads CASSLSGLGYYEQYF. In nucleotides, the CDR3 is TGTGCCAGCAGCTTATCAGGCTTAGGTTACTACGAGCAGTACTTC.

The rearrangement uses TRBV2 and TRBJ1-1; D gene uncertain. The CDR3 runs 14 residues. The V and J ends lost 7 bases and 4 bases respectively, with 16 bases between them. In germline, CDR1 is SNHLY, CDR2 FYNNEI. CDR3: CASISERAATEAFF. CDR3 sequence (DNA): TGTGCCAGCATTTCAGAGCGAGCGGCCACTGAAGCTTTCTTT.

DNA of the CDR3: TGCAGCGTTGAGGGAGGATCGGTAGGGACCCAGTACTTC. This gives the protein CSVEGGSVGTQYF. V usage is TRBV29-1 and J usage is TRBJ2-5, with D maybe TRBD2 (6 bases). The CDR3 loop spans 13 amino acids. CDR1 and CDR2 from the germline V gene are SQVTM and ANQGSEA. V dropped 3 bases and J dropped 7 bases, with 15 bases sitting between them.

V is TRBV27 and J is TRBJ2-7, with 10 bases matching TRBD1. Germline V gene lookup returns CDR1 MNHEY and CDR2 SMNVEV (reference sequence). J was trimmed by 5 bases and V by 5 bases; bases with no gene match: 12. The CDR3 consists of 16 residues. CDR3 region: CASSLWGQGPSDEQYF. The DNA for the CDR3 is TGTGCCAGCAGTCTTTGGGGACAGGGGCCAAGTGACGAGCAGTACTTC.

This rearrangement joins TRBV7-6 to TRBJ1-5; a weak D match, TRBD1 (6 bases). The CDR3 spans 15 residues. Trimming stripped 4 bases from V and 3 bases from J, with 13 bases between. Germline V CDR1 and CDR2: SGHVS, FNYEAQ. CDR3 loop: CASSSGAGHNQPQHF. The CDR3 DNA reads TGTGCCAGCAGCTCGGGGGCAGGGCACAATCAGCCCCAGCATTTT.